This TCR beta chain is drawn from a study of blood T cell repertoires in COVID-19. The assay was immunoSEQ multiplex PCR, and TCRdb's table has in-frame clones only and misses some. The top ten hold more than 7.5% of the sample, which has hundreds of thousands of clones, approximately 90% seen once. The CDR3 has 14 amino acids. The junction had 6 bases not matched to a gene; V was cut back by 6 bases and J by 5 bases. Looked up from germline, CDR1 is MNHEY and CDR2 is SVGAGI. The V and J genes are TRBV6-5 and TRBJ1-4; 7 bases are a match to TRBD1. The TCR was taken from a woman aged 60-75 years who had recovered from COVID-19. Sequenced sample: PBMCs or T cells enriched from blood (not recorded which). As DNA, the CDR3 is TGTGCCAGCAGGTCGGGACAGAAAAATGAAAAACTGTTTTTT. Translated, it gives CASRSGQKNEKLFF.